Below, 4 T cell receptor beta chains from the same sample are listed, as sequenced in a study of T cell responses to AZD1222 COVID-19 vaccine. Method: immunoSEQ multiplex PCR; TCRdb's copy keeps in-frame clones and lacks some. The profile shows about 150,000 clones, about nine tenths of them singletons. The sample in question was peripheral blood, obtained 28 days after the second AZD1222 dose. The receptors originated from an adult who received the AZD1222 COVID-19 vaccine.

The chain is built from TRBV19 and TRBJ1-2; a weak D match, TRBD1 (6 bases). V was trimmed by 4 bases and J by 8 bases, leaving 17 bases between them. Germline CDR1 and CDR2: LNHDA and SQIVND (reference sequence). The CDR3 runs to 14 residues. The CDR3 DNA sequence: TGTGCCAGTAGTACTGTACAGGGTGTTGGGGGCTACACCTTC. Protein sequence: CASSTVQGVGGYTF.

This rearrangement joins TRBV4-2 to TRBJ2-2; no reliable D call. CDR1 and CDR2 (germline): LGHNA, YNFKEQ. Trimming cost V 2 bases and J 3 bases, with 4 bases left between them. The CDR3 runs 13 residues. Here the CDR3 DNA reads TGTGCCAGCAGCCAATCTGACACCGGGGAGCTGTTTTTT. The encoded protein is CASSQSDTGELFF.

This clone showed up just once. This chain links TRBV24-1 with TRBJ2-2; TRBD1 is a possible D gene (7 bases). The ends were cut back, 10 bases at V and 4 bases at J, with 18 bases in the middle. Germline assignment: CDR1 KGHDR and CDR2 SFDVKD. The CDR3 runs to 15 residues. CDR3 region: CATSNRQGGTGELFF. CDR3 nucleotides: TGTGCCACTTCTAATAGACAGGGAGGCACCGGGGAGCTGTTTTTT.

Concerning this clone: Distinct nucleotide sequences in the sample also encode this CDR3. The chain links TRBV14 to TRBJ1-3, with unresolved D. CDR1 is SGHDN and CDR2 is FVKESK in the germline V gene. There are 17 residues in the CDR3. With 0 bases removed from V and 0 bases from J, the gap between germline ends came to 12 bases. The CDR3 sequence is CASSQDLGRYSGNTIYF. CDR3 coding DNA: TGTGCCAGCAGCCAAGATTTGGGCCGGTACTCTGGAAACACCATATATTTT.